The clone carrying this T cell receptor (beta chain) was detected a few times. Its antigen is unknown. The PCR was carried out with 60 Vbeta primers and 13 Jbeta primers. The method was immunoSEQ multiplex PCR; TCRdb's version includes in-frame clones alone and lacks a portion of them. The sample comprises 150,000 to 200,000 clones, 60% to 80% of which are singletons, and around an eighth rests with the top ten. The length of the CDR3 is 10 residues. The V end lost 6 bases, the J end lost 4 bases, and 6 bases lay between the germline ends. Germline CDR1 is DFQATT and CDR2 is SNEGSKA (reference sequence). This sample is drawn from a study of cytomegalovirus exposure and HLA in healthy donors. General study points: Looking again later, the authors saw that most CMV-associated TCR beta chains seemed HLA-restricted. As was reported, the HLA-A and HLA-B alleles of most subjects were accurately predicted from TCR beta sequences. Other equally common chains were less clonally expanded than HLA-associated TCR beta chains, a later analysis showed.

The V call is TRBV20-1, the J call TRBJ1-2; no clear D. Sample: PBMCs. The receptor was isolated from a man between 45 and 60 years old in good health and CMV-seropositive. CDR3 loop: CSAQSYGYTF. CDR3 nucleotide sequence: TGCAGTGCGCAGTCCTATGGCTACACCTTC.